Listed below are T cell receptor beta chains from one sample, sequenced in a study of blood T cell repertoires in COVID-19. Some clones are missing from TCRdb's copy, which holds only in-frame ones; the method was immunoSEQ multiplex PCR. The sample consists of 97,000 or so clones, 70% to 90% of them appearing once. Sample: peripheral blood. The source of these receptors is a man aged 35-49 years with active or convalescent COVID-19. Each CDR3 is given with its conserved first and last residue. The D gene is left open where the match is weak. Size is omitted from some rows. Given values are once, few, many or a class for expanded clones.

TRBJ1-1,NA,TRBV29-1,once,14,TGCAGCGTTGAGCTACTTACAGAGAACACTGAAGCTTTCTTT,CSVELLTENTEAFF
TRBJ1-6,TRBD1,TRBV3-1/TRBV3-2,NA,15,TGTGCCAGCAGCCAGGATTCAGGGGGCTATTCACCCCTCCACTTT,CASSQDSGGYSPLHF
TRBJ1-3,TRBD1,TRBV6-1,NA,16,TGTGCCAGCAGTGTGCAGGCAGGGGGCATAGGAAACACCATATATTTT,CASSVQAGGIGNTIYF
TRBJ2-7,NA,TRBV29-1,NA,14,TGCAGCGTTGAAGAGTACCCGGGAAGGTACGAGCAGTACTTC,CSVEEYPGRYEQYF
TRBJ2-3,TRBD2,TRBV24-1,NA,14,TGTGCCACCAGTCCGGGGGGGCTTGGAGATACGCAGTATTTT,CATSPGGLGDTQYF
TRBJ2-7,TRBD1,TRBV5-1,NA,13,TGCGCCAGCAGCTTGGGACAGGGAACCGAGCAGTACTTC,CASSLGQGTEQYF
TRBJ2-7,TRBD1,TRBV6-5,NA,13,TGTGCCAGCAGTAGTAGACAGGGATACGAGCAGTACTTC,CASSSRQGYEQYF
TRBJ1-2,TRBD1,TRBV9,NA,15,TGTGCCAGCAGTGAGGCTTCAGGGGGCCCTAAAGGCTACACCTTC,CASSEASGGPKGYTF
TRBJ1-4,TRBD1,TRBV30,few,14,TGTGCCTGGAGGGGGGACAGAAAAAATGAAAAACTGTTTTTT,CAWRGDRKNEKLFF
TRBJ1-3,TRBD1,TRBV7-2,NA,16,TGTGCCAGCAGATACGGACAGGCGGATTCTGGAAACACCATATATTTT,CASRYGQADSGNTIYF